The clone carrying this TCR beta chain has at least ten counts. No antigen is known for it. Diagnostic decisions used clinical symptoms, serum thyroxine and TRAb, thyroid ultrasound and orbital computed tomography. The data originate from a study of T cells in Graves' hyperthyroidism and ophthalmopathy. Study conclusions and caveats: Model-based prediction identified ophthalmopathy a median 6.5 months prior to its onset.

Authors of the study amplified TCR beta CDR3 regions from RNA transcripts. First-round RT-PCR targeting the TCR CDR3 was performed with the HTBI primer set. Each CDR3 protein gets one entry after TCRdb re-called the multiplex PCR reads with MiXCR. Among hundreds of thousands of distinct CDR3 sequences, around 15% were seen once, and the ten largest hold around 14%. This CDR3 region has 15 residues. Trimming left V 6 bases short and J 5 bases short, with 20 bases between. The germline gives CDR1 MDHEN, CDR2 SYDVKM. What was sequenced was blood. This TCR came from a woman in her forties with Graves' hyperthyroidism. The chain recombines TRBV28 with TRBJ2-7; D is tentatively TRBD1 or TRBD2 (6 bases each). The CDR3 sequence is CASSSESGASDEQYF. DNA for the CDR3: TGTGCCAGCAGCTCGGAGTCGGGGGCGAGTGACGAGCAGTACTTC.